This T cell receptor (beta chain) derives from a study of blood T cells in healthy people across ages. This CDR3 comprises 14 residues. Trimming stripped 3 bases from V and 5 bases from J, with 13 bases between. Germline lookup yields CDR1 MGHRA and CDR2 YSYEKL. For the second PCR, which ran for about 7 to 11 cycles, a sample-barcoded 5' primer and a J-beta primer mix were used. Each TCR beta cDNA got a 12-nucleotide random molecular identifier. TCRdb re-called the 5' RACE reads through MiXCR, storing one row per CDR3 protein. The top ten clones hold over 2% of a sample with 1.5 million to 2 million distinct CDR3 sequences, approximately 50% of them seen once. Findings and caveats of the study: Strongly correlated with naive T cell percentage was TCR beta diversity.

This clonotype was counted a few times. Antigen specificity is unknown. The origin of this receptor is a woman aged 40 to 50 in good health. This chain joins TRBV4-1 and TRBJ1-2; D is possibly TRBD1 (5 bases). Sequencing used blood. The CDR3 DNA is TGCGCCAGCAGCCAGTCGACAGTCGCATATGGCTACACCTTC. Its translation: CASSQSTVAYGYTF.